Following are 11 T cell receptor beta chains from one sample sequenced in a study of blood T cells in healthy people across ages. PCR was performed a second time for roughly 7 to 11 cycles using a sample-barcoded 5' primer and a J-beta primer mix. TCRdb recomputed calls from the 5' RACE reads with MiXCR, one row per CDR3 protein. The sample shows roughly 1,800,000 distinct CDR3 sequences, roughly 50% of them seen only once. Sequencing input: blood. The receptors derive from a woman aged 40-49 years in good health.

The chain is built from TRBV28 and TRBJ2-7; D is undetermined. Germline assignment: CDR1 MDHEN and CDR2 SYDVKM. The CDR3 runs 15 residues. Trimming left V 4 bases short and J 3 bases short, with 16 bases between. DNA of the CDR3: TGTGCCAGCAGTTGGATCACAGCTGGTGACTACGAGCAGTACTTC. Translated: CASSWITAGDYEQYF.

The chain links TRBV4-2 to TRBJ2-3; 9 bases are a match to TRBD2. The V gene's germline CDR1 is LGHNA and CDR2 YNFKEQ. The V and J ends lost 2 bases and 8 bases, in that order; junction bases with no gene match: 23. CDR3 length: 20 residues. CDR3 sequence: CASSQSLPGLAGGQSVTQYF. CDR3 DNA: TGTGCCAGCAGCCAATCTCTGCCCGGACTGGCGGGGGGGCAGTCAGTTACGCAGTATTTT.

This clonotype came up a few times. V usage is TRBV5-1 and J usage is TRBJ2-4; D might be TRBD1 or TRBD2, each matching 5 bases. Trimming removed 4 bases at V and 6 bases at J, with 20 bases between. Germline CDR1 and CDR2: SGHRS and YFSETQ. There are 16 residues in the CDR3. CDR3 protein: CASSLGPIQGGNIQYF. In DNA form, the CDR3 reads TGCGCCAGCAGCCTGGGACCGATCCAAGGAGGAAACATTCAGTACTTC.

In this sample, this clonotype turned up a few times. This rearrangement joins TRBV10-1 to TRBJ1-1, with D maybe TRBD1 (5 bases). The germline gives CDR1 WNHNN, CDR2 SYGVQD (reference sequence). The V end was cut by 5 bases, the J end by 0 bases, with 10 bases between. The CDR3 runs 14 residues. CDR3 bases: TGCGCCAGCAGTCCAGGGTTTTTGAACACTGAAGCTTTCTTT. Amino acid sequence: CASSPGFLNTEAFF.

The CDR3 is CASSQDLGQFDQETQYF. CDR3 DNA: TGCGCCAGCAGCCAAGACTTGGGACAGTTTGATCAAGAGACCCAGTACTTC. The rearrangement uses TRBV4-1 and TRBJ2-5, with TRBD1 identical over 7 bases. Germline V lookup: CDR1 MGHRA, CDR2 YSYEKL. The CDR3 length is 17 residues. V lost 0 bases to trimming and J lost 2 bases; unmatched junction nucleotides: 9.

The chain has TRBV15 and TRBJ2-7, with TRBD1 as a possible D gene (6 bases). Germline CDR1 and CDR2: LNHNV and YYDKDF (reference sequence). Trimming left V 1 base short and J 1 base short, with 11 bases between. This CDR3 is 15 amino acids long. The CDR3 sequence: CATSRAGQGSYEQYV. CDR3 DNA sequence: TGTGCCACCAGCAGAGCCGGGCAGGGGTCCTACGAGCAGTACGTC.

The chain recombines TRBV27 with TRBJ2-7; TRBD1 or TRBD2 may be the D gene (5 bases each). CDR1 and CDR2 (germline): MNHEY, SMNVEV (reference sequence). V lost 7 bases, J lost 12 bases, and 25 bases lay in between. The CDR3 contains 14 residues. The chain's CDR3 is CASKPGRRQETRYF. CDR3 sequence (DNA): TGTGCCAGCAAACCGGGACGGAGACAAGAGACCCGGTACTTC.

The V gene is TRBV5-1, the J gene TRBJ2-1, with unresolved D. Germline CDR1 and CDR2: SGHRS and YFSETQ. The length of the CDR3 is 15 residues. The V and J ends lost 5 bases and 0 bases respectively, with 12 bases between them. In DNA, the CDR3 is TGCGCCAGCAGGAGTGCGGAGAGCTCCTACAATGAGCAGTTCTTC. It translates to CASRSAESSYNEQFF.

This clonotype was counted a few times. The gene calls are TRBV29-1 and TRBJ2-1; TRBD2 aligns across 14 bases. Germline loops: CDR1 SQVTM, CDR2 ANQGSEA. The CDR3 loop spans 13 amino acids. The V segment lost 5 bases and the J segment 7 bases; nucleotides outside the gene matches: 1. CDR3 bases: TGCAGCGTTCGGACTAGCGGGGGGAATGAGCAGTTCTTC. This codes for CSVRTSGGNEQFF.

This rearrangement joins TRBV12-3 or TRBV12-4 to TRBJ1-4; 7 positions match TRBD1. This CDR3 contains 15 residues. Trimming removed 0 bases from V and 8 bases from J; junction bases left unmatched: 6. The CDR3 nucleotides are TGTGCCAGCAGTTTAGCGCTAGGGGGCTGGGAAAAACTGTTTTTT. This translates into CASSLALGGWEKLFF.

The chain's CDR3 is CASSLGQGIPPLHF. In nucleotides, the CDR3 is TGTGCCAGCAGTTTGGGACAGGGGATCCCACCCCTCCACTTT. The chain uses TRBV27 and TRBJ1-6; 10 bases line up with TRBD1. With 3 bases clipped from V and 11 bases from J, the junction kept 4 bases outside the gene matches. The CDR3 runs to 14 residues. Germline V gene data show CDR1 as MNHEY and CDR2 as SMNVEV (reference sequence).